The rows below give T cell receptor beta chains drawn from one sample of a study of control samples from healthy donors and cancer patients. The method was immunoSEQ multiplex PCR; TCRdb's version includes in-frame clones alone and lacks a portion of them. The table records approximately 70,000 clones, about 90% of them present only once. Sequenced material: blood. The receptor source for this set is a woman between 45 and 65 years old in good health. Each CDR3 is given with its conserved first and last residue. A D gene is named only where the DNA matches it firmly. Clone size is given for some rows only: seen once, a few or many times, or a class if the clone is expanded.

DNA | CDR3 | V | size | J | D
TGTGCCAGTAGTACCGGACTAGCGGGAGGAAGGGAGACCCAGTACTTC | CASSTGLAGGRETQYF | TRBV19 | once | TRBJ2-5 | TRBD2
TGTGCCAGTAGTGTTTATACAGGGTCTTGGGCCGGGGAGCTGTTTTTT | CASSVYTGSWAGELFF | TRBV19 | NA | TRBJ2-2 | NA
TGTGCCAGCAGCTTCGAGCTCGCCTACGAGCAGTACTTC | CASSFELAYEQYF | TRBV11-2 | few | TRBJ2-7 | NA
TGCGCCAGCACCCCTCGGACAGGGGATCCGAACGAGCTGTTTTTT | CASTPRTGDPNELFF | TRBV5-1 | NA | TRBJ2-2 | TRBD1
TGTGCCAGCAGCTTGGGACAGGTTGGCTATGGCTACACCTTC | CASSLGQVGYGYTF | TRBV5-4 | NA | TRBJ1-2 | NA
TGTGCCAGCAGCCAGCTCACAGGGGACTACAATGAGCAGTTCTTC | CASSQLTGDYNEQFF | TRBV14 | NA | TRBJ2-1 | TRBD1
TGTGCCAGCAGCCCCGGGGGAGATGGAACTGAAGCTTTCTTT | CASSPGGDGTEAFF | TRBV7-3 | NA | TRBJ1-1 | NA
TGTGCCAGTAGCCCCCGGACAGGAGAAAATCAGCCCCAGCATTTT | CASSPRTGENQPQHF | TRBV19 | NA | TRBJ1-5 | TRBD1
TGTGCCAGCAGCGGACTAGCGGGAGGGTCGGATACGCAGTATTTT | CASSGLAGGSDTQYF | TRBV28 | NA | TRBJ2-3 | TRBD2
TGTGCCAGCAGGACGGAGATAACGAACACTGAAGCTTTCTTT | CASRTEITNTEAFF | TRBV2 | NA | TRBJ1-1 | NA
TGTGCCAGCAGCGTAGATCAGGGTACAGAAAAACTGTTTTTT | CASSVDQGTEKLFF | TRBV9 | NA | TRBJ1-4 | NA
TGTGCCAGCACCCGGATTCGGGGGAACACCGGGGAGCTGTTTTTT | CASTRIRGNTGELFF | TRBV5-8 | NA | TRBJ2-2 | NA
TGTGCCAGCAGAGGGTGGACAGGGGGTAACGAGCAGTACTTC | CASRGWTGGNEQYF | TRBV6-5 | few | TRBJ2-7 | TRBD1
TGCAGCGTTGAGGACAATGAGCAGTTCTTC | CSVEDNEQFF | TRBV29-1 | NA | TRBJ2-1 | NA
TGTGCCAGCAGCTTTTATGACCCGACTAGCGTTCGGAAGACCCAGTACTTC | CASSFYDPTSVRKTQYF | TRBV7-9 | NA | TRBJ2-5 | TRBD2
TGTGCCAGCAGCTTAGCAAATTCACCCCTCCACTTT | CASSLANSPLHF | TRBV7-9 | NA | TRBJ1-6 | NA
TGTGCCAGCAGTCCCCCCTTCACAGATACGCAGTATTTT | CASSPPFTDTQYF | TRBV2 | NA | TRBJ2-3 | NA
TGTGCCAGCAGCACAACAGGGGAGCAGCCCCAGCATTTT | CASSTTGEQPQHF | TRBV7-9 | NA | TRBJ1-5 | TRBD1
TGTGCCAGCAGCAAAAAGGGAGAAAAACTGTTTTTT | CASSKKGEKLFF | TRBV7-8 | NA | TRBJ1-4 | NA
TGTGCCAGCAGTGAAGGACTAGCGGGCGAGCAGTACTTC | CASSEGLAGEQYF | TRBV2 | NA | TRBJ2-7 | TRBD2
TGTGCCATCAGTGAACGGACCGAAGAGACCCAGTACTTC | CAISERTEETQYF | TRBV10-3 | NA | TRBJ2-5 | NA
TGTGCCAGCAGTTACCAGGGAGAGAGTCAGCCCCAGCATTTT | CASSYQGESQPQHF | TRBV27 | NA | TRBJ1-5 | NA
TGCGCCAGCAGCTTGACTGACAGATTAAACACTGAAGCTTTCTTT | CASSLTDRLNTEAFF | TRBV4-1 | NA | TRBJ1-1 | NA
TGTGCCAGCAGCCAATCGCGGGAGGTCTACAATGAGCAGTTCTTC | CASSQSREVYNEQFF | TRBV3-1/TRBV3-2 | NA | TRBJ2-1 | TRBD2
TGTGCCATCAGTGAGCCACCGAACTATGGCTACACCTTC | CAISEPPNYGYTF | TRBV10-3 | few | TRBJ1-2 | NA
TGTGCCAGCAGACTAGCGGAATCCTACAATGAGCAGTTCTTC | CASRLAESYNEQFF | TRBV27 | NA | TRBJ2-1 | TRBD2
TGTGCCAGCAGTCTCGTTAACACTGAAGCTTTCTTT | CASSLVNTEAFF | TRBV6-2/TRBV6-3 | NA | TRBJ1-1 | NA
TGTGCCAGCAGCGAGGCCTACTACTATGGCTACACCTTC | CASSEAYYYGYTF | TRBV21-1 | NA | TRBJ1-2 | NA
TGTGCCAGCTCACCAGGGGAGGAGGGGGCGATCCCAGATACGCAGTATTTT | CASSPGEEGAIPDTQYF | TRBV18 | NA | TRBJ2-3 | NA
TGTGCCAGTATGGGACAGGGGGCGGGGGAGCAGTACTTC | CASMGQGAGEQYF | TRBV19 | NA | TRBJ2-7 | TRBD1
TGTGCCAGCAGTTATATCAGGGGGTCTGGGGCCAACGTCCTGACTTTC | CASSYIRGSGANVLTF | TRBV6-5 | once | TRBJ2-6 | TRBD1
TGTGCCAGCAGCTTAGAGAGAACCGGGGAGCTGTTTTTT | CASSLERTGELFF | TRBV7-2 | NA | TRBJ2-2 | NA
TGTGCCATCAGTGAGTCGGGATCGCCTGAAGCTTTCTTT | CAISESGSPEAFF | TRBV10-3 | NA | TRBJ1-1 | NA
TGTGCCAGCAGTCCCGCTCCCGTTCAATACAATGAGCAGTTCTTC | CASSPAPVQYNEQFF | TRBV6-5 | NA | TRBJ2-1 | NA
TGTGCCAGCAGCCGGCTTAACTATGGCTACACCTTC | CASSRLNYGYTF | TRBV6-5 | NA | TRBJ1-2 | NA
TGTGCCAGCAGCCATTTAGCGGGGTCCTACAATGAGCAGTTCTTC | CASSHLAGSYNEQFF | TRBV7-9 | NA | TRBJ2-1 | TRBD2
TGTGCCAGCAGACTAGCATACAATGAGCAGTTCTTC | CASRLAYNEQFF | TRBV12-3/TRBV12-4 | NA | TRBJ2-1 | NA
TGTGCCAGCAGCCAGGGAGGGACAGCTAATGAAAAACTGTTTTTT | CASSQGGTANEKLFF | TRBV14 | once | TRBJ1-4 | TRBD1
TGTGCCAGTAGCGCGGACAGGGGACTTGGTGGCTACACCTTC | CASSADRGLGGYTF | TRBV19 | NA | TRBJ1-2 | TRBD1
TGTGCCAGCAGCGGGGTGGGTCGCGGGAAGTCGACAAGCTCCTACAATGAGCAGTTCTTC | CASSGVGRGKSTSSYNEQFF | TRBV27 | NA | TRBJ2-1 | NA
TGCGCCAGCAGCTCACTGGGAGGGAGGGCCTCCTACGAGCAGTACTTC | CASSSLGGRASYEQYF | TRBV5-1 | few | TRBJ2-7 | TRBD2
TGTGCCAGCAGCCCAGGATCCTTTGACTATGGCTACACCTTC | CASSPGSFDYGYTF | TRBV3-1/TRBV3-2 | NA | TRBJ1-2 | NA
TGTGCCACCAGCAGAGATAGCCAGGGGGCCTTGAACACTGAAGCTTTCTTT | CATSRDSQGALNTEAFF | TRBV15 | NA | TRBJ1-1 | TRBD1
TGTGCCAGCAGGTTAAACTATGGCTACACCTTC | CASRLNYGYTF | TRBV28 | NA | TRBJ1-2 | NA
TGTGCCAGTAGTCTAACCAGAAGCGGGAGTGTCCACGAGCAGTACTTC | CASSLTRSGSVHEQYF | TRBV19 | NA | TRBJ2-7 | TRBD2
TGTGCCAGCAGAGCGCAGGGGGTACGGACCGGGGAGCTGTTTTTT | CASRAQGVRTGELFF | TRBV2 | NA | TRBJ2-2 | TRBD1
TGTGCCAGCAGCTCCCAAGCGGTGCGGGACACCAAGAACACTGAAGCTTTCTTT | CASSSQAVRDTKNTEAFF | TRBV7-9 | NA | TRBJ1-1 | NA
TGTGCCAGCAGCCCAAACGGGGGCCAAGAGACCCAGTACTTC | CASSPNGGQETQYF | TRBV7-3 | NA | TRBJ2-5 | NA
TGTGCCAGCAGATCCAGGGGAAGTAGCAATCAGCCCCAGCATTTT | CASRSRGSSNQPQHF | TRBV6-5 | NA | TRBJ1-5 | NA
TGTGCCAGCAGTCTCTACCGGACAGGGGGCCTCAACAATGAGCAGTTCTTC | CASSLYRTGGLNNEQFF | TRBV28 | NA | TRBJ2-1 | TRBD1
TGTGCCAGCAGCCCTAGGGTTCTATCCTACGAGCAGTACTTC | CASSPRVLSYEQYF | TRBV3-1/TRBV3-2 | NA | TRBJ2-7 | NA
TGTGCCAGCAGCCTCGCACCGCTTGGACTAGCGGTGAATGAGCAGTTCTTC | CASSLAPLGLAVNEQFF | TRBV7-9 | NA | TRBJ2-1 | TRBD2
TGTGCCAGCAGTACCCGGGACGCGGGACTAGCGGGATACAATGAGCAGTTCTTC | CASSTRDAGLAGYNEQFF | TRBV27 | few | TRBJ2-1 | TRBD2
TGTGCCAGCAGTTCGGACGGATATAACTATGGCTACACCTTC | CASSSDGYNYGYTF | TRBV2 | NA | TRBJ1-2 | NA
TGCAGTGCTAGTGACGACTCCTACGAGCAGTACTTC | CSASDDSYEQYF | TRBV20-1 | NA | TRBJ2-7 | NA
TGTGCCAGCAGAGGGACAGGGAATTCACCCCTCCACTTT | CASRGTGNSPLHF | TRBV2 | NA | TRBJ1-6 | TRBD1
TGTGCCAGCAGAATACAGGGCCAAGAGACCCAGTACTTC | CASRIQGQETQYF | TRBV7-9 | NA | TRBJ2-5 | NA